This T cell receptor beta chain was captured by sequencing in a study of cytomegalovirus exposure and HLA in healthy donors. At the level of the study: An earlier analysis identified more than 95 million unique TCR beta sequences in 150 million to 200 million T cells.

Primers: 60 Vbeta forward and 13 Jbeta reverse. Assay: immunoSEQ multiplex PCR; the TCRdb copy retains only in-frame clones and omits some. The profile covers about 82,000 clones, with roughly 72% appearing a single time and 6% to 8% taken by the ten largest. The CDR3 runs 17 residues. Trimming left V 0 bases short and J 3 bases short, with 18 bases between. Germline CDR1 is SGHNT and CDR2 is YYREEE (reference sequence). Although they were nominally healthy when sampled, donors likely had unrecorded immune exposures. J is TRBJ1-1 and V is TRBV5-4, with unresolved D. Input material: PBMCs. This receptor was taken from a woman between 45 and 60 years old in good health and CMV-seropositive. In DNA, the CDR3 is TGTGCCAGCAGCTTGGCCCCTACGGGAAGTAAGGACACTGAAGCTTTCTTT. Translation: CASSLAPTGSKDTEAFF.